These T cell receptor beta chains were read from a single sample in a study of cytomegalovirus exposure and HLA in healthy donors. Using immunoSEQ multiplex PCR, the repertoire was profiled, and TCRdb retains in-frame clones only, with some absent. The data show roughly 330,000 clones, 87% seen once. What was sequenced was PBMCs. The receptor source for this set is a woman younger than 45 in good health and CMV-seropositive. The CDR3 runs from the conserved cysteine through the conserved F or W. The D gene is left open where the match is weak. Size tells how often a clone was seen (once, few, many) or the class of an expanded clone, and some rows leave it out.

J gene: TRBJ2-7; V gene: TRBV7-2; clone size: NA; D gene: TRBD2; CDR3 protein: CASSLVPGTSGSYEQYF; CDR3 DNA: TGTGCCAGCAGCTTAGTCCCCGGGACTAGCGGCTCCTACGAGCAGTACTTC
J gene: TRBJ1-5; V gene: TRBV14; clone size: NA; D gene: NA; CDR3 protein: CASEEQARRVGNQPQHF; CDR3 DNA: TGTGCCAGCGAGGAACAGGCCAGGAGGGTCGGCAATCAGCCCCAGCATTTT
J gene: TRBJ2-1; V gene: TRBV6-4; clone size: NA; D gene: NA; CDR3 protein: CASSDRWQSKYNEQFF; CDR3 DNA: TGTGCCAGCAGTGATCGGTGGCAGAGCAAATACAATGAGCAGTTCTTC
J gene: TRBJ2-4; V gene: TRBV5-6; clone size: NA; D gene: NA; CDR3 protein: CASSQDVGGILTAKNIQYF; CDR3 DNA: TGTGCCAGCAGCCAGGATGTCGGAGGGATCCTTACCGCCAAAAACATTCAGTACTTC
J gene: TRBJ2-7; V gene: TRBV28; clone size: once; D gene: NA; CDR3 protein: CASSLAVGDEQYF; CDR3 DNA: TGTGCCAGCAGTTTGGCAGTGGGGGACGAGCAGTACTTC
J gene: TRBJ1-2; V gene: TRBV4-1; clone size: many; D gene: NA; CDR3 protein: CASSPIDRGYGYTF; CDR3 DNA: TGCGCCAGCAGCCCGATAGATCGGGGCTATGGCTACACCTTC
J gene: TRBJ1-5; V gene: TRBV28; clone size: NA; D gene: NA; CDR3 protein: CASSSVGGARNQPQHF; CDR3 DNA: TGTGCCAGCAGTTCCGTCGGAGGGGCCCGCAATCAGCCCCAGCATTTT
J gene: TRBJ2-7; V gene: TRBV30; clone size: NA; D gene: NA; CDR3 protein: CAWSELESYEQYF; CDR3 DNA: TGTGCCTGGAGCGAACTCGAGTCTTACGAGCAGTACTTC
J gene: TRBJ2-3; V gene: TRBV18; clone size: NA; D gene: TRBD2; CDR3 protein: CASSRSGPPTDTQYF; CDR3 DNA: TGTGCCAGCTCACGTAGCGGGCCGCCCACAGATACGCAGTATTTT
J gene: TRBJ1-4; V gene: TRBV19; clone size: NA; D gene: NA; CDR3 protein: CASSIGTEYKLFF; CDR3 DNA: TGTGCCAGTAGTATCGGGACGGAATACAAACTGTTTTTT
J gene: TRBJ2-6; V gene: TRBV2; clone size: NA; D gene: NA; CDR3 protein: CASSPDWSGANVLTF; CDR3 DNA: TGTGCCAGCAGTCCAGACTGGTCTGGGGCCAACGTCCTGACTTTC
J gene: TRBJ1-2; V gene: TRBV6-5; clone size: NA; D gene: NA; CDR3 protein: CASSYSQFPSNYGYTF; CDR3 DNA: TGTGCCAGCAGTTACTCCCAGTTTCCCTCTAACTATGGCTACACCTTC
J gene: TRBJ1-5; V gene: TRBV27; clone size: NA; D gene: NA; CDR3 protein: CASSSRVTAGNQPQHF; CDR3 DNA: TGTGCCAGCAGTTCCCGTGTCACAGCCGGCAATCAGCCCCAGCATTTT
J gene: TRBJ2-1; V gene: TRBV2; clone size: NA; D gene: NA; CDR3 protein: CASKQGRADNEQFF; CDR3 DNA: TGTGCCAGCAAGCAAGGGCGGGCCGACAATGAGCAGTTCTTC
J gene: TRBJ2-7; V gene: TRBV29-1; clone size: NA; D gene: NA; CDR3 protein: CSVAGERFYEQYF; CDR3 DNA: TGCAGCGTTGCGGGGGAACGTTTCTACGAGCAGTACTTC
J gene: TRBJ2-7; V gene: TRBV7-2; clone size: NA; D gene: TRBD1; CDR3 protein: CASSSQGVRAYEQYF; CDR3 DNA: TGTGCCAGCAGCTCACAGGGGGTGAGGGCCTACGAGCAGTACTTC
J gene: TRBJ2-3; V gene: TRBV5-1; clone size: NA; D gene: NA; CDR3 protein: CASSLTDTQYF; CDR3 DNA: TGCGCCAGCAGCCTCACAGATACGCAGTATTTT
J gene: TRBJ2-1; V gene: TRBV5-1; clone size: NA; D gene: NA; CDR3 protein: CASSLFGSRNEQFF; CDR3 DNA: TGCGCCAGCAGCTTGTTTGGTAGCCGCAATGAGCAGTTCTTC
J gene: TRBJ1-1; V gene: TRBV29-1; clone size: NA; D gene: NA; CDR3 protein: CSVEDRQSGTEAFF; CDR3 DNA: TGCAGCGTTGAAGACAGACAGTCCGGTACTGAAGCTTTCTTT
J gene: TRBJ2-7; V gene: TRBV30; clone size: NA; D gene: TRBD1; CDR3 protein: CAWSVLGTGYEQYF; CDR3 DNA: TGTGCCTGGAGTGTACTCGGGACAGGCTACGAGCAGTACTTC
J gene: TRBJ1-5; V gene: TRBV28; clone size: NA; D gene: TRBD1; CDR3 protein: CAIRDSLNQPQHF; CDR3 DNA: TGTGCCATTCGGGACAGCCTTAATCAGCCCCAGCATTTT
J gene: TRBJ2-1; V gene: TRBV25-1; clone size: NA; D gene: NA; CDR3 protein: CASSEFGGATGSHEQFF; CDR3 DNA: TGTGCCAGCAGTGAATTTGGGGGGGCGACAGGGAGCCATGAGCAGTTCTTC
J gene: TRBJ1-1; V gene: TRBV7-6; clone size: NA; D gene: NA; CDR3 protein: CASSLASRTNTEAFF; CDR3 DNA: TGTGCCAGCAGCTTAGCGTCCAGGACCAACACTGAAGCTTTCTTT
J gene: TRBJ2-7; V gene: TRBV4-2; clone size: NA; D gene: TRBD1; CDR3 protein: CASSQLPGQASSEQYF; CDR3 DNA: TGTGCCAGCAGCCAACTCCCGGGACAGGCTTCAAGCGAGCAGTACTTC
J gene: TRBJ2-7; V gene: TRBV6-5; clone size: NA; D gene: TRBD1; CDR3 protein: CASSSPSDRGLYEQYF; CDR3 DNA: TGTGCCAGCAGTTCCCCCTCAGACAGGGGTCTCTACGAGCAGTACTTC
J gene: TRBJ2-7; V gene: TRBV4-2; clone size: NA; D gene: TRBD1; CDR3 protein: CASSQEPGGRYEQYF; CDR3 DNA: TGTGCCAGCAGCCAAGAGCCAGGGGGCCGATACGAGCAGTACTTC